These T cell receptor beta chains were read from a single sample in a study of blood T cell repertoires in COVID-19. The protocol was immunoSEQ multiplex PCR, while the TCRdb copy is restricted to in-frame clones and leaves out a portion. This table holds tens of thousands of clones, roughly nine tenths found once. The sequencing sample was made of peripheral blood. The receptors shown here come from a man in his sixties with acute or convalescent COVID-19. Both conserved end residues are part of each CDR3. A D gene is named only where the DNA matches it firmly. Clone size, where shown, is once, few, many, or a class for clones that have expanded.

CDR3	DNA	V	D	J	size
CASSSLRESTFNEQFF	TGTGCCAGCAGCTCCCTGCGAGAGAGTACCTTCAATGAGCAGTTCTTC	TRBV5-6	NA	TRBJ2-1	NA
CASSDPGTGGEGIAKNIQYF	TGTGCCAGCAGTGACCCCGGGACAGGGGGCGAGGGAATAGCCAAAAACATTCAGTACTTC	TRBV6-1	TRBD1	TRBJ2-4	NA
CASSAPVTSGVSEQFF	TGCGCCAGCAGCGCCCCGGTCACTAGCGGGGTAAGTGAGCAGTTCTTC	TRBV5-1	TRBD2	TRBJ2-1	NA
CASSLGAGAGTNEQFF	TGTGCCAGCAGCTTGGGGGCCGGGGCGGGGACGAATGAGCAGTTCTTC	TRBV5-6	NA	TRBJ2-1	NA
CAWSFPGQGYTDTQYF	TGTGCCTGGAGTTTCCCGGGACAGGGTTACACAGATACGCAGTATTTT	TRBV30	TRBD1	TRBJ2-3	NA
CASSPDNGQSSYNSPLHF	TGTGCCAGCAGCCCCGACAACGGCCAGAGCTCCTATAATTCACCCCTCCACTTT	TRBV7-6	NA	TRBJ1-6	NA
CASSLARRRSTDTQYF	TGCGCCAGCAGCTTGGCGAGGCGGCGTAGCACAGATACGCAGTATTTT	TRBV5-1	NA	TRBJ2-3	NA
CAWRMLGRADSPLHF	TGTGCCTGGAGAATGTTGGGCAGGGCTGATTCACCCCTCCACTTT	TRBV30	NA	TRBJ1-6	NA
CASSQTRGGSSYNSPLHF	TGTGCCAGCAGCCAGACCCGGGGGGGGAGCTCCTATAATTCACCCCTCCACTTT	TRBV3-1/TRBV3-2	NA	TRBJ1-6	NA
CASSFALGGRPSTDTQYF	TGCGCCAGCAGCTTCGCCCTGGGGGGGCGTCCTAGCACAGATACGCAGTATTTT	TRBV5-1	NA	TRBJ2-3	NA
CASSPGQGNTEAFF	TGTGCCAGCAGCCCCGGACAGGGGAACACTGAAGCTTTCTTT	TRBV6-6	TRBD1	TRBJ1-1	NA
CASSIGPGRMNTEAFF	TGTGCCAGTAGTATAGGGCCAGGGCGGATGAACACTGAAGCTTTCTTT	TRBV19	NA	TRBJ1-1	NA
CSVLGGLAGRNEQFF	TGCAGCGTTCTGGGGGGACTAGCGGGACGCAATGAGCAGTTCTTC	TRBV29-1	TRBD2	TRBJ2-1	NA
CATHRGDMNTEAFF	TGCGCCACCCACAGGGGGGACATGAACACTGAAGCTTTCTTT	TRBV5-1	TRBD1	TRBJ1-1	NA
CSVGQARNQPQHF	TGCAGCGTTGGGCAAGCGCGGAATCAGCCCCAGCATTTT	TRBV29-1	NA	TRBJ1-5	NA
CASSEELGRGQPQHF	TGTGCCAGCAGTGAAGAACTCGGGAGGGGACAGCCCCAGCATTTT	TRBV2	NA	TRBJ1-5	NA
CASSLSGRPGEAFF	TGTGCCAGCAGTTTATCCGGCAGGCCAGGGGAAGCTTTCTTT	TRBV27	NA	TRBJ1-1	NA
CASSPAGSGAGGVGNQPQHF	TGTGCCAGCAGTCCCGCCGGGTCAGGGGCAGGGGGAGTGGGCAATCAGCCCCAGCATTTT	TRBV27	TRBD1	TRBJ1-5	NA
CASSLALPTSYTF	TGTGCCAGCAGCTTAGCGCTCCCTACTAGCTACACCTTC	TRBV11-2	NA	TRBJ1-2	NA
CASNRRTGVYNEQFF	TGTGCCAGCAATCGAAGGACAGGGGTCTACAATGAGCAGTTCTTC	TRBV13	TRBD1	TRBJ2-1	NA
CATRDRESPLHF	TGTGCCACCAGGGACAGGGAATCACCCCTCCACTTT	TRBV19	TRBD1	TRBJ1-6	NA
CASSFGQGHLYGYTF	TGCGCCAGCAGCTTTGGACAGGGGCATCTCTATGGCTACACCTTC	TRBV5-1	TRBD1	TRBJ1-2	NA
CAISGGLTDTQYF	TGTGCCATCTCGGGGGGACTCACAGATACGCAGTATTTT	TRBV10-3	TRBD2	TRBJ2-3	NA
CASSSGQSTYEQYF	TGTGCCAGCAGCTCCGGACAGTCCACCTACGAGCAGTACTTC	TRBV7-9	NA	TRBJ2-7	few
CSARRREGYTF	TGCAGTGCTAGGCGGAGAGAGGGCTACACCTTC	TRBV20-1	NA	TRBJ1-2	once
CASSYARASGNTIYF	TGTGCCAGCAGCTACGCAAGAGCCTCTGGAAACACCATATATTTT	TRBV6-5	NA	TRBJ1-3	once
CASSVGGRGNSPLHF	TGTGCCAGCAGCGTAGGAGGCAGAGGAAATTCACCCCTCCACTTT	TRBV9	NA	TRBJ1-6	NA
CASSFRDGNSPLHF	TGTGCCAGCAGCTTCCGAGACGGGAATTCACCCCTCCACTTT	TRBV9	NA	TRBJ1-6	NA
CASSPYDRSSYNEQFF	TGTGCCAGCTCACCATACGACAGGAGCTCCTACAATGAGCAGTTCTTC	TRBV18	NA	TRBJ2-1	once
CASSLVLGTGGMYF	TGTGCCAGCAGCTTAGTATTAGGGACAGGGGGAATGTACTTC	TRBV7-2	TRBD1	TRBJ2-5	NA
CASSLREGRTEAFF	TGCGCCAGCAGCTTGCGGGAGGGAAGGACTGAAGCTTTCTTT	TRBV5-1	NA	TRBJ1-1	NA
CASSLWVTSGGSNEQFF	TGTGCCAGCAGCTTATGGGTGACTAGCGGGGGGTCAAATGAGCAGTTCTTC	TRBV7-8	TRBD2	TRBJ2-1	NA
CASRRGYEQYF	TGTGCCAGCCGAAGGGGGTACGAGCAGTACTTC	TRBV27	NA	TRBJ2-7	NA
CASSLTPQGWDNEQFF	TGTGCCAGCAGCTTAACCCCACAGGGGTGGGACAATGAGCAGTTCTTC	TRBV7-2	TRBD1	TRBJ2-1	NA
CASSLDLEPYTDTQYF	TGCGCCAGCAGCTTGGACCTAGAACCCTACACAGATACGCAGTATTTT	TRBV5-1	NA	TRBJ2-3	NA
CASSVGGRAGELFF	TGTGCCAGCAGTGTTGGGGGGAGGGCCGGGGAGCTGTTTTTT	TRBV2	TRBD2	TRBJ2-2	NA
CASSVAMDRDYEQYF	TGTGCCAGCAGCGTAGCCATGGACAGGGATTACGAGCAGTACTTC	TRBV9	TRBD1	TRBJ2-7	NA
CASSIPAVLGNQPQHF	TGTGCCAGTAGTATTCCCGCAGTATTGGGCAATCAGCCCCAGCATTTT	TRBV19	NA	TRBJ1-5	NA
CATSPARAGGTSGNTIYF	TGTGCCACCAGTCCTGCGCGGGCAGGGGGAACCTCTGGAAACACCATATATTTT	TRBV24-1	TRBD1	TRBJ1-3	once
CASSYGLEGSPLHF	TGTGCCAGCAGTTACGGGTTGGAGGGTTCACCCCTCCACTTT	TRBV6-5	NA	TRBJ1-6	NA
CASSPQYTYEQYF	TGTGCCAGCAGCCCCCAATACACCTACGAGCAGTACTTC	TRBV14	NA	TRBJ2-7	NA
CASSPGVRAAEQYF	TGTGCCAGCTCACCCGGGGTGAGGGCCGCCGAGCAGTACTTC	TRBV18	NA	TRBJ2-7	NA
CASSYSGGGGTEAFF	TGTGCCAGCAGTTACTCTGGCGGGGGAGGAACTGAAGCTTTCTTT	TRBV6-6	NA	TRBJ1-1	NA
CASSYSYTREVGTEAFF	TGTGCCAGCAGCTACAGTTACACCCGGGAGGTTGGCACTGAAGCTTTCTTT	TRBV7-9	NA	TRBJ1-1	NA
CASSSILTGGQYF	TGTGCCAGCAGTTCCATTTTGACAGGGGGGCAGTACTTC	TRBV27	TRBD1	TRBJ2-7	NA
CSFFPTRYRQYF	TGCAGCTTTTTCCCGACACGGTACCGGCAGTACTTC	TRBV29-1	NA	TRBJ2-7	NA
CASSMIRNTEAFF	TGTGCCAGTAGTATGATCAGGAACACTGAAGCTTTCTTT	TRBV19	NA	TRBJ1-1	NA
CATTGSYNSPLHF	TGTGCCACCACAGGGTCCTATAATTCACCCCTCCACTTT	TRBV5-8	NA	TRBJ1-6	NA
CSVDAQGRSSYEQYF	TGCAGCGTTGATGCTCAGGGCCGCAGCTCCTACGAGCAGTACTTC	TRBV29-1	NA	TRBJ2-7	NA
CASSMGASDIQYF	TGTGCCAGCAGCATGGGGGCCAGTGACATTCAGTACTTC	TRBV5-6	NA	TRBJ2-4	NA
CASSLGRAETQYF	TGTGCCAGCAGCTTGGGGAGAGCGGAGACCCAGTACTTC	TRBV5-4	NA	TRBJ2-5	NA
CASSQENFREGYEQYF	TGTGCCAGCAGCCAAGAAAACTTCAGGGAAGGCTACGAGCAGTACTTC	TRBV4-2	NA	TRBJ2-7	NA
CASSPGDRVAGELFF	TGTGCCAGCAGCCCGGGGGACAGGGTGGCCGGGGAGCTGTTTTTT	TRBV3-1/TRBV3-2	TRBD1	TRBJ2-2	NA
CASSLQAAYEQYF	TGTGCCAGCAGCTTACAAGCGGCCTACGAGCAGTACTTC	TRBV7-2	NA	TRBJ2-7	NA